This entry lists 32 T cell receptor beta chains sequenced from one sample in a study of T-cell memory formation after mild COVID-19 (dated by TCRdb to the early 2020s). The library relied on 5' RACE. This sample was sequenced with an Illumina NovaSeq 6000. The public reads were quality trimmed at Q25 with fastp and then assembled into clones with MiXCR by TCRdb, keeping productive beta chains. Rows matching on CDR3 protein sequence are summarized as one entry with the most common DNA and genes. The table for this sample lists around 320,000 distinct CDR3 sequences; 14% of them were counted only once. Over 20% of the sample is held by the ten biggest clonotypes. The specimen was PBMCs or a T cell subset sorted from them (not recorded which). The origin of the receptors is a man aged 18-30 years who had mild COVID-19 (a few samples of this study predate the infection). The sample titles of this study are shuffled in the database, so cell type and time point are left out; the donor was told from shared clones.

V is TRBV29-1 and J is TRBJ2-1, with D maybe TRBD2 (6 bases). Germline-derived CDR1 and CDR2 are SQVTM and ANQGSEA. Trimming left V 5 bases short and J 10 bases short, with 18 bases between. This CDR3 spans 13 amino acids. The CDR3 sequence: CSVFWTLGGEQFF. The CDR3 DNA reads as TGCAGCGTTTTTTGGACCCTTGGGGGGGAGCAGTTCTTC.

This clonotype was recorded at least ten times. J is TRBJ2-1 and V is TRBV7-3; 9 bases fit TRBD2. The CDR3 consists of 18 residues. The germline V gene encodes CDR1 SGHTA and CDR2 FQGTGA. Trimming took 3 bases from V and 0 from J; bases not matched to a gene: 9. The CDR3 spells CASSFEAGGPLSYNEQFF. As DNA, the CDR3 is TGTGCCAGCAGCTTTGAAGCGGGGGGTCCACTCTCCTACAATGAGCAGTTCTTC.

This clonotype was counted a few times. The chain couples TRBV27 to TRBJ2-1, with D maybe TRBD1 (5 bases). The germline V gene encodes CDR1 MNHEY and CDR2 SMNVEV (reference sequence). This CDR3 contains 14 residues. The V end was cut by 5 bases, the J end by 2 bases, with 10 bases between. CDR3 DNA: TGTGCCAGCAGTGTCGGACAAGCCTACAATGAGCAGTTCTTC. This gives the protein CASSVGQAYNEQFF.

The table lists this clonotype with many counts. The V and J genes are TRBV5-1 and TRBJ2-1; 8 bases are a match to TRBD1. This CDR3 is 15 amino acids long. The trim removed 4 bases at V and 8 bases at J, leaving 11 bases unmatched. The germline CDR1 and CDR2 sequences are SGHRS and YFSETQ. This CDR3 reads CASSRTGWMEDEQFF. The CDR3 DNA reads TGCGCCAGCAGCCGGACAGGGTGGATGGAGGATGAGCAGTTCTTC.

This clonotype was seen a few times. The J gene is TRBJ2-1, the V gene TRBV29-1, with D perhaps matching TRBD1 or TRBD2 (6 bases each). The germline V gene has CDR1 SQVTM and CDR2 ANQGSEA. V was shortened by 0 bases and J by 7 bases, with 19 bases between the two germline ends. The CDR3 covers 16 residues. The chain's CDR3 is CSVEDLGGGFGNEQFF. The CDR3, as DNA: TGCAGCGTTGAAGATCTTGGAGGGGGGTTCGGAAATGAGCAGTTCTTC.

This clonotype was picked up a small number of times. The J gene is TRBJ2-5, the V gene TRBV6-2 or TRBV6-3, with TRBD2 matching 13 bases. V was pared by 7 bases and J by 9 bases, with 8 bases of the junction left unmatched. The germline CDR1 and CDR2 sequences are MNHEY and SVGEGT. CDR3 length equals 14 residues. The CDR3 bases are TGTGCCAGCACGTCGACTAGCGGGGGGAGATCCCAGTACTTC. Translation gives CASTSTSGGRSQYF.

The V call is TRBV5-5, the J call TRBJ1-5; 8 bases match TRBD1. Germline loops: CDR1 SGHKS, CDR2 YYEKEE (reference sequence). Trimming cost V 5 bases and J 0 bases; bases outside gene matches: 4. The CDR3 is made up of 15 amino acids. The CDR3 coding sequence is TGTGCCAGCAGGCCAACAGGGGGTAGCAATCAGCCCCAGCATTTT. Translated, it gives CASRPTGGSNQPQHF.

This rearrangement joins TRBV7-6 to TRBJ2-5, with D perhaps TRBD2 (6 bases). V lost 1 base and J 4 bases, leaving 10 bases between the germline ends. The CDR3 contains 14 residues. Germline values: CDR1 SGHVS, CDR2 FNYEAQ. In DNA, the CDR3 is TGTGCCAGCAGCTTAGACGGGGGAGGAGAGACCCAGTACTTC. Its protein is CASSLDGGGETQYF. Using reference TRBV7-6 and TRBJ2-5 for the parts outside the CDR3, the full variable domain is GAGVSQSPRYKVTKRGQDVALRCDPISGHVSLYWYRQALGQGPEFLTYFNYEAQQDKSGLPNDRFSAERPEGSISTLTIQRTEQRDSAMYRCASSLDGGGETQYFGPGTRLLVL.

This clonotype was counted at least ten times. This rearrangement joins TRBV5-1 to TRBJ2-5; D possibly corresponds to TRBD1 (6 bases). Germline CDR1 reads SGHRS; CDR2 reads YFSETQ. Trimming took 1 base from V and 1 from J, leaving 11 bases between them. There are 15 residues in the CDR3. As DNA, the CDR3 is TGCGCCAGCAGCTTGATGCAGGGGTCCCAAGAGACCCAGTACTTC. Amino acid sequence: CASSLMQGSQETQYF.

In DNA form, the CDR3 reads TGCGCCAGCGGGGAAGGGGGCAACTATGGCTACACCTTC. Translation gives CASGEGGNYGYTF. The rearrangement uses TRBV5-1 and TRBJ1-2; 7 bases map to TRBD1. V shed 7 bases, J shed 2 bases, and the junction held 5 bases outside the gene matches. Per the germline V gene, CDR1 is SGHRS and CDR2 is YFSETQ. This CDR3 is built from 13 residues.

The table lists this clonotype with a few counts. The chain is built from TRBV7-2 and TRBJ1-2, with no clear D. V lost 5 bases, J lost 10 bases, and 14 bases lay in between. Germline loops: CDR1 SGHTA, CDR2 FQGNSA. The CDR3 runs to 12 residues. Here the CDR3 DNA reads TGTGCCAGCAGCCTCCTCCGGGTTGACTACACCTTC. Translated: CASSLLRVDYTF. The variable domain in full, with the rest retrieved from reference TRBV7-2 and TRBJ1-2, is GAGVSQSPSNKVTEKGKDVELRCDPISGHTALYWYRQSLGQGLEFLIYFQGNSAPDKSGLPSDRFSAERTGGSVSTLTIQRTQQEDSAVYLCASSLLRVDYTFGSGTRLTVV.

This clonotype occurred a few times. The chain links TRBV29-1 to TRBJ1-1; 10 nucleotides line up with TRBD1. Germline V gene sequence: CDR1 SQVTM, CDR2 ANQGSEA. The V gene end was trimmed by 7 bases and the J gene end by 5 bases; junction bases not matched to a gene: 7. This CDR3 is 13 amino acids long. The DNA of the CDR3 is TGCAGCGCCGCGGGACAGGGGTGGACTGAAGCTTTCTTT. This gives the protein CSAAGQGWTEAFF.

This chain joins TRBV3-1 and TRBJ1-1; TRBD1 agrees at 8 bases. CDR3 size: 13 residues. The V and J ends lost 0 bases and 11 bases, in that order; junction bases with no gene match: 5. CDR1 and CDR2 from the germline V gene are LGHDT and YNNKEL (reference sequence). The CDR3 DNA follows: TGTGCCAGCAGCCAAGAGTCGGACAGGGAGGCTTTCTTT. Encoded protein: CASSQESDREAFF.

Only a few counts were recorded for this clonotype. The rearrangement links TRBV27 to TRBJ2-7; 7 positions agree with TRBD1. V gave up 7 bases and J gave up 5 bases; unmatched junction bases: 8. Germline V lookup: CDR1 MNHEY, CDR2 SMNVEV (reference sequence). The CDR3 totals 13 residues. CDR3 loop: CASTTTGLDEQYF. Written as DNA, the CDR3 is TGTGCCAGCACCACGACAGGGTTGGACGAGCAGTACTTC.

Only a few counts were recorded for this clonotype. The chain employs TRBV7-2 and TRBJ2-3, with a tentative D call TRBD2 (6 bases). Trimming removed 4 bases at V and 0 bases at J, with 11 bases between. The CDR3 runs 15 residues. The germline V gene has CDR1 SGHTA and CDR2 FQGNSA. The CDR3, as DNA: TGTGCCAGCAGCTCCGCGGGGACTAGCACAGATACGCAGTATTTT. Translation: CASSSAGTSTDTQYF.

This clonotype was counted between two and nine times. The chain joins TRBV6-1 to TRBJ1-5, with D hard to call. V was shortened by 3 bases and J by 0 bases, with 9 bases between the two germline ends. Germline loops: CDR1 MNHNS, CDR2 SASEGT. The CDR3 has 15 residues. The CDR3 loop reads CASSETTHSNQPQHF. The CDR3 DNA reads TGTGCCAGCAGTGAGACTACTCATAGCAATCAGCCCCAGCATTTT.

The V call is TRBV25-1, the J call TRBJ1-2; 11 bases line up with TRBD1. With V trimmed by 4 bases and J by 5 bases, 9 bases remained unmatched. CDR1 is MGHDK and CDR2 is SYGVNS in the germline V gene. The CDR3 is 16 amino acids. CDR3 coding DNA: TGTGCCAGCAGTGCCTTGGGTGGACAGGGGGCATATGGCTACACCTTC. Its protein is CASSALGGQGAYGYTF.

V and J are TRBV7-9 and TRBJ2-7; D is undetermined. The CDR3 is made up of 12 amino acids. Trimming removed 0 bases from V and 3 bases from J, with 3 bases in between. Germline CDR1 SEHNR, CDR2 FQNEAQ (reference sequence). CDR3 sequence: CASSLAYYEQYF. CDR3 coding DNA: TGTGCCAGCAGCTTAGCATACTACGAGCAGTACTTC. The whole variable domain, remainder taken from reference TRBV7-9 and TRBJ2-7, is DTGVSQNPRHKITKRGQNVTFRCDPISEHNRLYWYRQTLGQGPEFLTYFQNEAQLEKSRLLSDRFSAERPKGSFSTLEIQRTEQGDSAMYLCASSLAYYEQYFGPGTRLTVT.

This clonotype was picked up many times. V and J are TRBV12-3 or TRBV12-4 and TRBJ2-1; 11 bases match TRBD2. Trimming took 6 bases from V and 7 from J; bases not matched to a gene: 5. The CDR3 length is 14 residues. CDR3 sequence reads: CASSPSGGHNEQFF. The CDR3 nucleotides read TGTGCCAGCAGCCCTAGCGGGGGGCATAATGAGCAGTTCTTC.

This clonotype showed up many times. The chain has TRBV28 and TRBJ2-7; 9 bases are shared with TRBD1. Unmatched junction bases numbered 6, after V lost 3 bases and J lost 3 bases. CDR1 is MDHEN, CDR2 SYDVKM, per germline. This CDR3 spans 15 amino acids. For the CDR3, the DNA is TGTGCCAGCAGTTTGCCCGGACAGGGGATCTACGAGCAGTACTTC. This translates into CASSLPGQGIYEQYF. Using reference TRBV28 and TRBJ2-7 for the parts outside the CDR3, the full variable domain is DVKVTQSSRYLVKRTGEKVFLECVQDMDHENMFWYRQDPGLGLRLIYFSYDVKMKEKGDIPEGYSVSREKKERFSLILESASTNQTSMYLCASSLPGQGIYEQYFGPGTRLTVT.

The chain couples TRBV9 to TRBJ2-5; 9 bases map to TRBD2. In germline, CDR1 is SGDLS, CDR2 YYNGEE. Germline trimming cut 0 bases from V and 8 bases from J; bases unmatched to any gene: 8. CDR3 size: 15 residues. The CDR3 DNA is TGTGCCAGCAGCGTAGCAGGTAGCGGGGGTGATACCCAGTACTTC. Its protein product is CASSVAGSGGDTQYF.

V gene TRBV6-1 combines with J gene TRBJ1-5; 9 bases are a match to TRBD1. V was clipped by 6 bases and J by 4 bases; unmatched bases: 16. The CDR3 runs 18 residues. Germline loops: CDR1 MNHNS, CDR2 SASEGT. The CDR3 reads CASRADRGWAGGNQPQHF. The CDR3 DNA follows: TGTGCCAGCAGGGCTGACAGGGGGTGGGCCGGAGGGAATCAGCCCCAGCATTTT.

There are many counts of this clonotype. The CDR3: CASSLDGGAEAFF. The CDR3 DNA follows: TGTGCCAGCAGCTTAGATGGAGGTGCTGAAGCTTTCTTT. The rearrangement links TRBV7-9 to TRBJ1-1; D remains unclear. Trimming took 1 base from V and 6 from J, leaving 9 bases between them. Germline loops: CDR1 SEHNR, CDR2 FQNEAQ (reference sequence). The CDR3 covers 13 residues. Full variable domain (missing parts from reference TRBV7-9 and TRBJ1-1): DTGVSQNPRHKITKRGQNVTFRCDPISEHNRLYWYRQTLGQGPEFLTYFQNEAQLEKSRLLSDRFSAERPKGSFSTLEIQRTEQGDSAMYLCASSLDGGAEAFFGQGTRLTVV.

This clonotype was observed a few times. The V and J genes are TRBV12-3 or TRBV12-4 and TRBJ2-5; 10 bases line up with TRBD1. CDR3 length equals 15 residues. The trim removed 8 bases at V and 5 bases at J, leaving 11 bases unmatched. The CDR3 is CASVRTGGFGETQYF. As DNA, the CDR3 is TGTGCCAGCGTGCGGACAGGGGGATTTGGGGAGACCCAGTACTTC.

The rearrangement links TRBV6-5 to TRBJ1-1; D remains ambiguous. The CDR3 is 13 residues long. The V end lost 0 bases, the J end lost 7 bases, and 9 bases lay between the germline ends. CDR1 and CDR2 from the germline V gene are MNHEY and SVGAGI. This CDR3 is CASSYSSGGEAFF. The CDR3 nucleotides are TGTGCCAGCAGTTACTCCTCCGGTGGTGAAGCTTTCTTT.

This clonotype showed up many times. V and J are TRBV5-5 and TRBJ2-3; D is ambiguous. With 0 bases removed from V and 5 bases from J, the gap between germline ends came to 13 bases. Germline V lookup: CDR1 SGHKS, CDR2 YYEKEE (reference sequence). The CDR3 is made up of 15 amino acids. The CDR3 spells CASSLVPSLGDTQYF. The CDR3 DNA sequence: TGTGCCAGCAGCTTGGTCCCTAGTCTTGGAGATACGCAGTATTTT.

This clonotype was observed at least ten times. This rearrangement joins TRBV5-1 to TRBJ2-5; D tentatively fits TRBD1 or TRBD2 (6 bases each). The CDR3 totals 14 residues. Germline V gene lookup returns CDR1 SGHRS and CDR2 YFSETQ. V gave up 7 bases and J gave up 5 bases, with 18 bases separating them. DNA for the CDR3: TGCGCCAGCGGACAAAACAGGGCGGGGGAGACCCAGTACTTC. It yields the protein CASGQNRAGETQYF.

This clonotype was observed a few times. The chain employs TRBV7-3 and TRBJ2-5; 7 bases agree with TRBD1. CDR1 SGHTA and CDR2 FQGTGA come from the germline V gene. The CDR3 contains 17 residues. With V trimmed by 4 bases and J by 2 bases, 13 bases remained unmatched. The DNA of the CDR3 is TGTGCCAGCAGCTCCCCGAGGGGGCGAAACGTACAAGAGACCCAGTACTTC. This encodes CASSSPRGRNVQETQYF.

This clonotype was picked up a small number of times. This chain uses TRBV11-2 with TRBJ2-5; D gene ambiguous. The CDR3 is made up of 14 amino acids. Germline V gives CDR1 SGHAT, CDR2 FQNNGV. Trimming removed 4 bases from V and 2 bases from J, with 11 bases in between. CDR3 bases: TGTGCCAGCAGCTCAGCACACGTACAAGAGACCCAGTACTTC. Translation: CASSSAHVQETQYF.

This clonotype was seen ten or more times. V gene TRBV5-1 combines with J gene TRBJ2-5; maybe TRBD2 (5 bases). CDR1 is SGHRS and CDR2 is YFSETQ in the germline V gene. Trimming removed 0 bases from V and 4 bases from J, with 10 bases in between. This CDR3 comprises 14 residues. Here the CDR3 reads CASSLEFRGETQYF. For the CDR3, the DNA is TGCGCCAGCAGCTTGGAGTTTCGGGGAGAGACCCAGTACTTC.

The chain uses TRBV27 and TRBJ2-7, with D unclear. The germline V gene encodes CDR1 MNHEY and CDR2 SMNVEV (reference sequence). V lost 3 bases, J lost 5 bases, and 14 bases lay in between. The CDR3 is 14 amino acids. Here the CDR3 reads CASSFLGSSDEQYF. The CDR3 DNA follows: TGTGCCAGCAGTTTTCTCGGAAGCTCGGACGAGCAGTACTTC.

The rearrangement uses TRBV27 and TRBJ2-7, with D possibly being TRBD1 (6 bases). V was cut by 4 bases and J by 9 bases, with 22 bases left in between. Per germline, CDR1 MNHEY and CDR2 SMNVEV (reference sequence). CDR3 size: 15 residues. CDR3 nucleotides: TGTGCCAGCAGTTCCTCGGGACACCTTAGGACCGCGCAGTACGTC. Translation gives CASSSSGHLRTAQYV.